This T cell receptor beta chain emerged from a study of blood T cell repertoires in COVID-19. The CDR3 extends over 15 amino acids. Trimming took 10 bases from V and 0 from J, leaving 16 bases between them. The germline V gene encodes CDR1 SGHTS and CDR2 YDEGEE. Only in-frame clones appear in the TCRdb table, and some are missing; sequencing was by immunoSEQ multiplex PCR. The sample has 250,000 to 300,000 clones; approximately 89% are singletons. The J gene is TRBJ1-4, the V gene TRBV5-8; D ambiguous. Specimen: PBMCs or T cells enriched from blood (not recorded which). The TCR was taken from a woman aged 55-75 years who had recovered from COVID-19. CDR3 bases: TGTGCCTCAAGCCGTGCGACAACAACTAATGAAAAACTGTTTTTT. It is translated as CASSRATTTNEKLFF.